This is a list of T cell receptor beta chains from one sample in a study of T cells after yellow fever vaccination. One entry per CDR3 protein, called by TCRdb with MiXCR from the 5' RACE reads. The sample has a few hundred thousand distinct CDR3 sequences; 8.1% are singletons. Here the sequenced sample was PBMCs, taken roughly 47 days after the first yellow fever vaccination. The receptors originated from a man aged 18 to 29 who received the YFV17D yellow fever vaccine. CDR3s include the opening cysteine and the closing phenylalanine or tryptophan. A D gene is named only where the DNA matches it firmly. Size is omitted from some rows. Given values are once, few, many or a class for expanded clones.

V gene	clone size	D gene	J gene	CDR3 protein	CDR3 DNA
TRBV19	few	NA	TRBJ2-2	CASSIRYLASGDRNTGELFF	TGTGCCAGTAGTATAAGGTATTTAGCCTCCGGAGACAGAAACACCGGGGAGCTGTTTTTT
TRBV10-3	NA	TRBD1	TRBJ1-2	CAISEKEVDRGNYGYTF	TGTGCCATCAGTGAGAAAGAGGTCGACAGGGGGAACTATGGCTACACCTTC
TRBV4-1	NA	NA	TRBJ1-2	CASSQGRGQEYGYTF	TGCGCCAGCAGCCAAGGCAGGGGCCAAGAATATGGCTACACCTTC
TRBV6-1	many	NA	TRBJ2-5	CASSGQVQETQYF	TGTGCCAGCAGTGGACAGGTCCAAGAGACCCAGTACTTC
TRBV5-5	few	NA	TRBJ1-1	CASSLWGWTEAFF	TGTGCCAGCAGCTTGTGGGGATGGACTGAAGCTTTCTTT
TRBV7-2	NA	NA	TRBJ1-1	CASSLTRWNTEAFF	TGTGCCAGCAGCTTAACGCGGTGGAACACTGAAGCTTTCTTT
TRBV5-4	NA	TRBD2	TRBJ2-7	CASSSASGGNYEQYF	TGTGCCAGCAGCTCGGCTAGCGGGGGTAACTACGAGCAGTACTTC
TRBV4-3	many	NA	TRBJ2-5	CASSQDRGEEETQYF	TGCGCCAGCAGCCAAGATCGGGGCGAGGAAGAGACCCAGTACTTC
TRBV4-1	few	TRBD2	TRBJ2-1	CASSQGAVAGGRYNEQFF	TGCGCCAGCAGCCAAGGGGCGGTAGCGGGGGGTCGATACAATGAGCAGTTCTTC
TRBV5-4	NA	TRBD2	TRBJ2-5	CASSRSRGGIEETQYF	TGTGCCAGCAGCCGTTCCCGGGGAGGGATCGAAGAGACCCAGTACTTC
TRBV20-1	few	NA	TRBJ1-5	CSGKGMVNQPQHF	TGCAGTGGGAAGGGGATGGTTAATCAGCCCCAGCATTTT
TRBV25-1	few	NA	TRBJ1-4	CASSGWTETNEKLFF	TGTGCCAGCAGTGGTTGGACGGAGACTAATGAAAAACTGTTTTTT
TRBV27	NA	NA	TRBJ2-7	CASSYGLVYEQYF	TGTGCCAGCAGTTACGGACTCGTCTACGAGCAGTACTTC
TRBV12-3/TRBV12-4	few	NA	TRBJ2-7	CASSLYSRGPGTYEQYF	TGTGCCAGCAGTTTATATTCTAGGGGGCCAGGGACTTACGAGCAGTACTTC
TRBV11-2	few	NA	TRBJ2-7	CASSPIQGFDEQYF	TGTGCCAGCAGCCCAATACAGGGTTTCGACGAGCAGTACTTC
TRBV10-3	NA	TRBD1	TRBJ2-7	CAISESWDRVHEQYF	TGTGCCATCAGTGAGTCTTGGGACAGGGTCCACGAGCAGTACTTC
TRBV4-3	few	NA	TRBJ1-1	CASSQGLVGGWTEAFF	TGCGCCAGCAGCCAAGGCCTAGTCGGGGGCTGGACTGAAGCTTTCTTT
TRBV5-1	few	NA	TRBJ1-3	CASSLPDSGNTIYF	TGCGCCAGCAGCTTGCCCGACTCTGGAAACACCATATATTTT
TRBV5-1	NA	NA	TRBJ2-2	CASSLAVLANTGELFF	TGCGCCAGCAGCTTGGCCGTTCTAGCGAACACCGGGGAGCTGTTTTTT
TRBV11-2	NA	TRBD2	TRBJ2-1	CASSLSRTSRRSSYNEQFF	TGTGCCAGCAGCTTATCCCGGACTAGCCGAAGGAGCTCCTACAATGAGCAGTTCTTC
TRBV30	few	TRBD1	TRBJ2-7	CAWRRGQAYEQYF	TGTGCCTGGAGGAGGGGGCAGGCCTACGAGCAGTACTTC
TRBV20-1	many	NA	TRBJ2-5	CSAMGQRETQYF	TGCAGTGCCATGGGACAACGAGAGACCCAGTACTTC
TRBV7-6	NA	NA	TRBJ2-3	CASSYAAGATDTQYF	TGTGCCAGCAGCTATGCGGCCGGGGCCACAGATACGCAGTATTTT
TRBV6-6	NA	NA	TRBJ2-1	CASSHWRNEQFF	TGTGCCAGCAGCCATTGGCGCAATGAGCAGTTCTTC